The 25 T cell receptor beta chains given below trace back to one sample, sequenced in a study of cytomegalovirus exposure and HLA in healthy donors. Amplification used 60 Vbeta primers and 13 Jbeta primers. Assay: immunoSEQ multiplex PCR; the TCRdb copy retains only in-frame clones and omits some. This listing includes approximately 52,000 clones. The sequenced sample was PBMCs. The receptors originated from a man aged 50-60 years in good health and CMV-seropositive.

The V call is TRBV18, the J call TRBJ1-2; no definite D call. Germline V gene sequence: CDR1 KGHSH, CDR2 LQKENI. CDR3 size: 15 residues. The V and J ends lost 2 bases and 5 bases respectively, with 15 bases between them. CDR3 sequence reads: CASSPDPGAAYGYTF. The CDR3 bases are TGTGCCAGCTCACCAGATCCGGGAGCGGCGTATGGCTACACCTTC.

The chain recombines TRBV18 with TRBJ2-7; 8 nucleotides match TRBD1. J gave up 2 bases and V 2 bases, and 5 bases lay outside the gene matches. Germline CDR1 KGHSH, CDR2 LQKENI. There are 15 residues in the CDR3. This CDR3 reads CASSPRTGTAYEQYF. CDR3 sequence (DNA): TGTGCCAGCTCACCAAGGACAGGGACTGCCTACGAGCAGTACTTC. Combining the CDR3 with reference TRBV18 and TRBJ2-7 gives the whole variable domain NAGVMQNPRHLVRRRGQEARLRCSPMKGHSHVYWYRQLPEEGLKFMVYLQKENIIDESGMPKERFSAEFPKEGPSILRIQQVVRGDSAAYFCASSPRTGTAYEQYFGPGTRLTVT.

This chain uses TRBV4-3 with TRBJ1-6; D perhaps matches TRBD1 (6 bases). The germline V gene encodes CDR1 LGHNA and CDR2 YSLEER. CDR3 length equals 14 residues. The V end was cut by 4 bases, the J end by 7 bases, with 11 bases between. CDR3 residues: CASSRDTRNSPLHF. DNA for the CDR3: TGCGCCAGCAGCCGGGACACGAGGAATTCACCCCTCCACTTT.

The genes are TRBV29-1 and TRBJ2-5; TRBD1 matches at 8 bases. The assigned J gene may be wrong: the sequence end matches TRBJ2-7 better. CDR1 SQVTM and CDR2 ANQGSEA come from the germline V gene. The length of the CDR3 is 12 residues. The CDR3 is CSVSDRDYEQYF. CDR3 sequence (DNA): TGCAGCGTCTCGGACAGGGATTACGAGCAGTACTTC.

This sequence joins TRBV9 and TRBJ2-5, with TRBD2 matching 7 bases. The germline V gene encodes CDR1 SGDLS and CDR2 YYNGEE. The CDR3 has 15 residues. With V trimmed by 2 bases and J by 3 bases, 7 bases remained unmatched. In DNA, the CDR3 is TGTGCCAGCAGCGTGGGCGGGAGAGGGAAAGAGACCCAGTACTTC. Translating gives CASSVGGRGKETQYF.

The chain links TRBV27 to TRBJ1-6; D might be TRBD1 (6 bases). V lost 5 bases and J 4 bases, leaving 9 bases between the germline ends. CDR3 length: 14 amino acids. Germline V lookup: CDR1 MNHEY, CDR2 SMNVEV (reference sequence). The CDR3 sequence is CASSLDSYNSPLHF. CDR3 sequence (DNA): TGTGCCAGCAGTCTGGACAGTTATAATTCACCCCTCCACTTT.

This rearrangement joins TRBV7-9 to TRBJ2-5; TRBD2 aligns across 7 bases. V dropped 5 bases and J dropped 2; count of bases not matched to a gene: 8. The V gene's germline CDR1 is SEHNR and CDR2 FQNEAQ (reference sequence). This CDR3 spans 15 amino acids. The CDR3 DNA reads as TGTGCCAGCAGCGCCCCGGCGGGAGAACAAGAGACCCAGTACTTC. Protein: CASSAPAGEQETQYF.

The rearrangement joins TRBV10-3 to TRBJ2-3; unclear D gene. Germline V lookup: CDR1 ENHRY, CDR2 SYGVKD. CDR3 length: 16 amino acids. V lost 2 bases and J lost 2, with 14 bases in between. CDR3 DNA: TGTGCCATCAGTGAGGAATTAGTGCCACCCACAGATACGCAGTATTTT. This translates into CAISEELVPPTDTQYF.

V and J are TRBV11-2 and TRBJ1-1; TRBD1 might be the D (6 bases). Between the trimmed V and J ends, which lost 0 bases and 3 bases, there was a span of 8 bases. Germline assignment: CDR1 SGHAT and CDR2 FQNNGV. The CDR3 sequence is 14 residues long. The CDR3 coding sequence is TGTGCCAGCAGCTTAGATGGGGGCTACACTGAAGCTTTCTTT. It is translated as CASSLDGGYTEAFF.

The chain recombines TRBV5-1 with TRBJ2-2; TRBD1 matches at 8 bases. The CDR3 is 15 amino acids. V lost 0 bases and J lost 3; bases outside the gene matches: 1. Germline V gene lookup returns CDR1 SGHRS and CDR2 YFSETQ. The CDR3 reads CASSLADRDTGELFF. CDR3 DNA sequence: TGCGCCAGCAGCTTGGCGGACAGGGACACCGGGGAGCTGTTTTTT.

This chain uses TRBV6-6 with TRBJ2-3; D is possibly TRBD2 (6 bases). V lost 0 bases, J lost 6 bases, and 16 bases lay in between. Germline CDR1 MNHNY, CDR2 SVGAGI (reference sequence). The CDR3 extends over 16 amino acids. The CDR3, as DNA: TGTGCCAGCAGTTACTCTTGGCTGGAGGGAACCGATACGCAGTATTTT. Protein sequence: CASSYSWLEGTDTQYF.

The V and J genes are TRBV7-9 and TRBJ2-1; 9 bases fit TRBD1. The CDR3 totals 15 residues. The germline V gene has CDR1 SEHNR and CDR2 FQNEAQ (reference sequence). With 5 bases clipped from V and 8 bases from J, the junction kept 10 bases outside the gene matches. The CDR3 DNA follows: TGTGCCAGCAGCCGGGGGACAGGGACAATCGATGAGCAGTTCTTC. It translates to CASSRGTGTIDEQFF.

This sequence joins TRBV10-3 and TRBJ2-7, with D maybe TRBD2 (6 bases). V was trimmed by 6 bases and J by 4 bases, leaving 13 bases between them. The CDR3 spans 13 residues. Germline V gene data show CDR1 as ENHRY and CDR2 as SYGVKD. The CDR3 bases are TGTGCCATCAGCGATATTAGCGGATACGAGCAGTACTTC. It specifies CAISDISGYEQYF.

The genes are TRBV6-1 and TRBJ1-1, with TRBD1 as a possible D gene (6 bases). CDR1 and CDR2 from the germline V gene are MNHNS and SASEGT. CDR3 length: 13 amino acids. V dropped 5 bases and J dropped 3 bases, with 10 bases sitting between them. Here the CDR3 DNA reads TGTGCCAGCAGTCATCGACAGGACACTGAAGCTTTCTTT. Residues: CASSHRQDTEAFF.

The chain carries TRBV6-5 and TRBJ1-4; 9 nucleotides align to TRBD1. The ends lost 6 bases at V and 8 bases at J; junction bases unmatched: 7. The CDR3 runs 14 residues. Germline CDR1 MNHEY, CDR2 SVGAGI. CDR3 amino acids: CASRPTGGGEKLFF. The DNA for the CDR3 is TGTGCCAGCAGGCCGACAGGGGGAGGCGAAAAACTGTTTTTT.

V is TRBV9 and J is TRBJ2-3; no definite D call. CDR1 and CDR2 from the germline V gene are SGDLS and YYNGEE. The CDR3 spans 14 residues. V gave up 0 bases and J gave up 4 bases, with 9 bases separating them. As DNA, the CDR3 is TGTGCCAGCAGCGTAGTCGGGTCCGCAGATACGCAGTATTTT. This encodes CASSVVGSADTQYF. The full variable domain, rest sourced from reference TRBV9 and TRBJ2-3, is DSGVTQTPKHLITATGQRVTLRCSPRSGDLSVYWYQQSLDQGLQFLIQYYNGEERAKGNILERFSAQQFPDLHSELNLSSLELGDSALYFCASSVVGSADTQYFGPGTRLTVL.

The chain has TRBV5-6 and TRBJ1-5; maybe TRBD1 (6 bases). CDR1 is SGHDT and CDR2 is YYEEEE in the germline V gene. The V end lost 3 bases, the J end lost 3 bases, and 16 bases lay between the germline ends. CDR3 length: 16 residues. The CDR3 DNA follows: TGTGCCAGCAGCTCTACACAGGGTAGCCCCAATCAGCCCCAGCATTTT. Translating gives CASSSTQGSPNQPQHF. Variable domain in full (rest from reference TRBV5-6 and TRBJ1-5): DAGVTQSPTHLIKTRGQQVTLRCSPKSGHDTVSWYQQALGQGPQFIFQYYEEEERQRGNFPDRFSGHQFPNYSSELNVNALLLGDSALYLCASSSTQGSPNQPQHFGDGTRLSIL.

J is TRBJ2-1 and V is TRBV6-5, with TRBD2 matching 10 bases. The CDR3 length is 15 residues. Germline CDR1 and CDR2: MNHEY and SVGAGI. V gave up 6 bases and J gave up 8 bases; unmatched junction bases: 10. The CDR3: CASSRERGGYDEQFF. The DNA for the CDR3 is TGTGCCAGCAGCCGCGAGCGGGGGGGCTATGATGAGCAGTTCTTC.

The chain joins TRBV28 to TRBJ2-7; tentatively, D is TRBD1 (8 bases). Germline V gene sequence: CDR1 MDHEN, CDR2 SYDVKM. Trimming pared 3 bases from V and 0 bases from J, leaving 12 bases between. The CDR3 has 15 amino acids. CDR3 DNA sequence: TGTGCCAGCAGTTTGGGGGGGACAGGCTCCTACGAGCAGTACTTC. This encodes CASSLGGTGSYEQYF.

The CDR3 protein is CASSPGEGLEAFF. DNA for the CDR3: TGTGCCAGCAGCCCAGGGGAGGGTTTAGAAGCTTTCTTT. The V gene is TRBV5-4, the J gene TRBJ1-1; a possible D gene is TRBD1 (6 bases). Germline V gene lookup returns CDR1 SGHNT and CDR2 YYREEE (reference sequence). V lost 4 bases and J 8 bases, leaving 15 bases between the germline ends. This CDR3 region has 13 residues.

The CDR3 DNA sequence: TGCGCCAGCAGCTTGGTAAATGGGGAGGATGGCTACACCTTC. Its translation is CASSLVNGEDGYTF. V and J are TRBV5-1 and TRBJ1-2; the D is unclear. The germline V gene has CDR1 SGHRS and CDR2 YFSETQ. With 0 bases removed from V and 6 bases from J, the gap between germline ends came to 12 bases. The CDR3 consists of 14 residues.

The chain combines TRBV28 with TRBJ1-4; 8 nucleotides agree with TRBD1. J gave up 3 bases and V 3 bases, and 0 bases lay outside the gene matches. Germline loops: CDR1 MDHEN, CDR2 SYDVKM. The CDR3 is 14 residues long. This CDR3 reads CASSLTGANEKLFF. For the CDR3, the DNA is TGTGCCAGCAGTTTGACAGGGGCTAATGAAAAACTGTTTTTT.

This sequence joins TRBV6-5 and TRBJ2-7; 10 bases fit TRBD2. The V gene end was trimmed by 0 bases and the J gene end by 2 bases; junction bases not matched to a gene: 4. This CDR3 is 16 amino acids long. Germline lookup yields CDR1 MNHEY and CDR2 SVGAGI. The CDR3 protein is CASSYSAAGGTYEQYF. The DNA for the CDR3 is TGTGCCAGCAGTTACTCGGCAGCGGGAGGGACCTACGAGCAGTACTTC.

This chain uses TRBV18 with TRBJ1-1; TRBD1 matches at 7 bases. The V and J ends lost 6 bases and 8 bases, in that order; junction bases with no gene match: 9. Germline CDR1 is KGHSH and CDR2 is LQKENI. The CDR3 loop spans 13 amino acids. CDR3 sequence: CASSPRTGDEAFF. In DNA form, the CDR3 reads TGTGCCAGCTCGCCTCGGACAGGAGACGAAGCTTTCTTT.

This sequence joins TRBV27 and TRBJ2-7; 8 bases are a match to TRBD1. J was trimmed by 5 bases and V by 4 bases; bases with no gene match: 16. The CDR3 loop spans 17 amino acids. CDR1 is MNHEY, CDR2 SMNVEV, per germline (reference sequence). CDR3: CASSSIRGRTGINEQYF. In nucleotides, the CDR3 is TGTGCCAGCAGTTCCATACGCGGCAGGACAGGGATCAACGAGCAGTACTTC.